Here is one T cell receptor (beta chain) with its context. This clonotype came up many times. Its antigen specificity is not known. One base away there is no much larger clone; base qualities are not given. The record originates from a study of T cells in Graves' hyperthyroidism and ophthalmopathy (dated by TCRdb to 2018 to 2020). Describing the broader study: Peripheral blood was sampled at the time of initial diagnosis, prior to any treatment. To identify distinguishing TCR V-J signatures, a discovery cohort of 100 patients was used, comprising 40 to 45 with Graves' ophthalmopathy and roughly 60 with stable Graves' hyperthyroidism. Prospective prediction of ophthalmopathy was tested in an independent validation cohort consisting of 18 to 20 hyperthyroidism patients and around 16 patients who later progressed to ophthalmopathy. The 95 to 100 discovery patients were divided at random into training and test sets in a 7:3 ratio. In about six Graves' hyperthyroidism patients, the study also compared T-cell repertoires from thyroid tissue with T-cell repertoires from blood. After sampling, hyperthyroidism patients received methimazole starting at 30 mg daily, and ophthalmopathy patients received high-dose intravenous methylprednisolone. The paper reports TCR Vbeta CDR3 sequencing of 135 peripheral blood samples: under 45 ophthalmopathy, fewer than 80 hyperthyroidism and around 17 progressor patients. Broader findings and caveats from the paper: Most expanded thyroid clonotypes (frequency above 0.001) were also detected in blood, suggesting blood repertoires may reflect thyroid immune responses. In validation, the model predicted progression to ophthalmopathy a median of approximately 6.6 months before onset, with roughly 70% sensitivity and around 76% specificity. Ophthalmopathy was separated from stable hyperthyroidism by a 13 V-J signature model, with approximately 90% sensitivity and approximately 84% specificity obtained in cross-validation and 80%/75% obtained in testing. No statistical method was used to set the sample size in advance, and investigators knew the group allocation.

The TCR beta CDR3 regions were amplified from RNA transcripts. For the first round of RT-PCR on the TCR CDR3, the HTBI primer set was used together with the Qiagen OneStep RT-PCR kit. The libraries were constructed in a second round of multiplex PCR and then size-selected and purified. Sequencing of the libraries was done on an Illumina HiSeq2000 using paired-end 100 bp reads. For the original study's pipeline: SOAPnuke was used to process the raw data, with reads discarded if the reads contained adapters or uncalled bases, had a mean Phred below 15, or lacked an exact constant-primer or identifier match. High-quality paired reads were merged using COPE v1.2.5, and each unique nucleotide sequence was defined as a clonotype. MiTCR v1.1 was used to align clonotypes to the IMGT TRBV, TRBD and TRBJ reference segments. The analysis was restricted to V-J combinations with a frequency above 0.0001, which together covered just over 98% of the repertoires. A TCS score was defined as the ratio between F50 (clonal expansion) and ExV (chaos), using BLOSUM62-based TCRdist between CDR3 peptides within each V-J. Welch's t-statistics and random forest reduced roughly 530 V-J features to 10 to 15, which were used in a naive Bayes classifier (R e1071). TCRdb reprocessed the public reads (quality trimming at Q25 with fastp, clone calling with MiXCR) and kept in-frame beta chains. Rows matching on CDR3 protein sequence are summarized as one entry with the most common DNA and genes. The V and J calls and clone size come from TCRdb's table, not from the authors' own analysis. A total of about 510,000 distinct CDR3 sequences appear in this sample, 11% to 15% of them only once. The ten largest clones represent about 15% of the sample.

Graves' hyperthyroidism was defined as stable when no progression to ophthalmopathy occurred over 18 months of follow-up. The hyperthyroidism patients were between 18 and 65 years old and newly diagnosed, with a disease duration of less than 2 months. Exclusion was applied to patients with uncontrolled infections, other autoimmune diseases, pregnancy or lactation. Clinical symptoms, serum thyroxine and TRAb, thyroid ultrasound, and orbital computed tomography formed the basis for the diagnoses. PBMCs were isolated from about 9.2 ml of fresh peripheral blood by Ficoll-Paque density gradient centrifugation. Trizol reagent was used to extract total RNA, and RNA quality was then checked on an Agilent 2100 Bioanalyzer. The CDR3 contains 14 residues, cysteine and phenylalanine counted. CDR3 DNA is the only sequence kept; it has 42 bases, read in frame from the first base. V and J lose 4 bases and 8 bases, and a span of 15 bases separates them. Sequences MNHNS (CDR1) and SASEGT (CDR2) are obtained from the germline V gene.

The sequenced sample consisted of blood. The sequence came from a woman in her thirties or forties with Graves' hyperthyroidism. This chain joins TRBV6-1 to TRBJ2-4; perhaps TRBD1 is the D gene, with 6 bases matching. The CDR3 protein sequence reads: CASSAASKGDIQYF. The nucleotide sequence is TGTGCCAGCAGTGCGGCATCCAAGGGGGACATTCAGTACTTC.